Listed here are 32 T cell receptor beta chains from one sample, sequenced in a study of radiation and T cells in renal cell carcinoma. Time point of the sample: blood 4 weeks post-SBRT, at nephrectomy. Noted treatment: 15 Gy SBRT to primary tumor, nephrectomy 4 weeks later. The repertoire was sequenced with immunoSEQ multiplex PCR; TCRdb's copy has only in-frame clones and lacks some. The sample lists approximately 150,000 clones, around 88% occurring once. The material was blood, obtained from a patient whose treatment included radiotherapy and nephrectomy. These receptors all stem from a woman aged 50 to 60 with renal cell carcinoma.

DNA for the CDR3: TGTGCCAGCAGCGCGGGGACTAGCGGGGGGGCGCAAGAGACCCAGTACTTC. It encodes CASSAGTSGGAQETQYF. V and J are TRBV9 and TRBJ2-5, with TRBD2 matching over 16 bases. There are 17 residues in the CDR3. CDR1 SGDLS and CDR2 YYNGEE come from the germline V gene. The junction had 4 bases not matched to a gene; V was cut back by 3 bases and J by 2 bases.

The chain recombines TRBV30 with TRBJ2-7; TRBD1 aligns across 7 bases. The CDR3 has 13 residues. The V and J ends lost 2 bases and 2 bases, in that order; junction bases with no gene match: 3. In germline, CDR1 is GTSNPN, CDR2 SVGIG (reference sequence). As DNA, the CDR3 is TGTGCCTGGAGTCCCGGGACAGCCTACGAGCAGTACTTC. It translates to CAWSPGTAYEQYF.

The gene calls are TRBV20-1 and TRBJ2-7; no clear D. This CDR3 region has 11 residues. Trimming removed 5 bases from V and 6 bases from J, with 11 bases in between. Per germline, CDR1 DFQATT and CDR2 SNEGSKA (reference sequence). The CDR3 spells CSAPISVEQYF. The CDR3 nucleotides are TGCAGTGCTCCCATCTCCGTCGAGCAGTACTTC.

The V gene is TRBV11-1, the J gene TRBJ2-3, with D uncertain. This CDR3 spans 14 amino acids. Trimming removed 5 bases from V and 7 bases from J, with 16 bases in between. Germline V gene data show CDR1 as SGHAT and CDR2 as FQDESV (reference sequence). The CDR3: CASSLPGSYYTQYF. Here the CDR3 DNA reads TGTGCCAGCAGCCTCCCTGGTAGTTATTATACGCAGTATTTT.

This clone was detected once. The chain recombines TRBV19 with TRBJ2-7, with D perhaps given as TRBD1 or TRBD2 (6 bases each). CDR1 and CDR2 (germline): LNHDA, SQIVND (reference sequence). The germline V and J ends were trimmed by 8 bases and 6 bases, with 17 bases remaining between them. This CDR3 has 13 residues. The CDR3 nucleotides are TGTGCCAGTGGGGGGCAGGGCCGTCCCGAGCAGTACTTC. It is translated as CASGGQGRPEQYF.

Only a few counts were recorded for this clone. The rearrangement uses TRBV2 and TRBJ1-1, with D unresolved. The length of the CDR3 is 10 residues. Per the germline V gene, CDR1 is SNHLY and CDR2 is FYNNEI. V was cut by 7 bases and J by 4 bases, with 4 bases left in between. In nucleotides, the CDR3 is TGTGCCAGCATAACCACTGAAGCTTTCTTT. The encoded protein is CASITTEAFF.

V usage is TRBV7-9 and J usage is TRBJ2-1; 11 bases are shared with TRBD2. The ends lost 4 bases at V and 4 bases at J; junction bases unmatched: 6. The CDR3 is 16 amino acids. In germline, CDR1 is SEHNR, CDR2 FQNEAQ (reference sequence). This chain's CDR3 is CASSSHTSGRYNEQFF. The CDR3 coding sequence is TGTGCCAGCAGCTCTCATACTAGCGGGAGATACAATGAGCAGTTCTTC.

The chain couples TRBV15 to TRBJ1-5, with 8 bases that match TRBD1. There are 14 residues in the CDR3. The germline V gene encodes CDR1 LNHNV and CDR2 YYDKDF (reference sequence). V was clipped by 6 bases and J by 4 bases; unmatched bases: 5. The CDR3: CATRTNRGNQPQHF. The CDR3, as DNA: TGTGCCACCAGGACAAACAGGGGGAATCAGCCCCAGCATTTT.

This chain links TRBV7-2 with TRBJ1-2, with D possibly matching TRBD1 (5 bases). Per germline, CDR1 SGHTA and CDR2 FQGNSA. This CDR3 spans 14 amino acids. Trimming removed 1 base at V and 3 bases at J, with 9 bases between. The CDR3 spells CASSLGGGDYGYTF. The CDR3 DNA follows: TGTGCCAGCAGCTTAGGTGGGGGAGACTATGGCTACACCTTC.

The rearrangement joins TRBV23-1 to TRBJ1-3, with D hard to call. TRBV23-1 is sorted into the ORF group, with uncertain function. The CDR3 loop spans 18 amino acids. Trimming stripped 10 bases from V and 2 bases from J, with 27 bases between. As DNA, the CDR3 is TGCGCCAACGACCAATCGTTTGCTAGGGCATGGACTGGAAACACCATATATTTT. It is translated as CANDQSFARAWTGNTIYF.

This chain links TRBV7-2 with TRBJ1-1; possible D gene TRBD1, 6 bases. The CDR3 sequence is 17 residues long. Germline CDR1 reads SGHTA; CDR2 reads FQGNSA. With 5 bases removed from V and 2 bases from J, the gap between germline ends came to 21 bases. CDR3 amino acids: CASSRRTDHRRNTEAFF. As DNA, the CDR3 is TGTGCCAGCAGCCGGAGGACAGACCATCGAAGAAACACTGAAGCTTTCTTT. The complete variable domain, with remaining parts taken from reference TRBV7-2 and TRBJ1-1, reads GAGVSQSPSNKVTEKGKDVELRCDPISGHTALYWYRQSLGQGLEFLIYFQGNSAPDKSGLPSDRFSAERTGGSVSTLTIQRTQQEDSAVYLCASSRRTDHRRNTEAFFGQGTRLTVV.

J is TRBJ2-5 and V is TRBV28; no definite D call. The CDR3 has 13 residues. Trimming removed 2 bases at V and 2 bases at J, with 6 bases between. The germline gives CDR1 MDHEN, CDR2 SYDVKM. CDR3 bases: TGTGCCAGCAGTTTAGGCCCTCAAGAGACCCAGTACTTC. As protein: CASSLGPQETQYF.

V is TRBV6-5 and J is TRBJ1-2; 11 bases are a match to TRBD1. The CDR3 has 15 amino acids. V shed 6 bases and J 3 bases; nucleotides not matched to a gene: 6. Germline CDR1 and CDR2: MNHEY and SVGAGI. CDR3: CASRRPGQGDYGYTF. DNA for the CDR3: TGTGCCAGCAGGAGACCGGGACAGGGGGACTATGGCTACACCTTC.

The table lists this clone with a count of one. The CDR3, as DNA: TGCGCCAGCAGCCAAGGACAGGGGATGGGGCCCCAGCATTTT. It encodes CASSQGQGMGPQHF. The chain has TRBV4-1 and TRBJ1-5; 8 nucleotides match TRBD1. With 1 base clipped from V and 9 bases from J, the junction kept 5 bases outside the gene matches. This CDR3 spans 14 amino acids. Germline V gene sequence: CDR1 MGHRA, CDR2 YSYEKL.

CDR3 protein: CASSPRRGETQYF. The CDR3 DNA is TGTGCCAGCAGCCCCAGACGTGGGGAGACCCAGTACTTC. The rearrangement joins TRBV5-4 to TRBJ2-5; no definite D call. V lost 4 bases to trimming and J lost 5 bases, with 12 bases between them. Germline V lookup: CDR1 SGHNT, CDR2 YYREEE (reference sequence). This CDR3 is built from 13 residues.

The V gene is TRBV29-1, the J gene TRBJ2-4, with 10 bases identical to TRBD2. The CDR3 runs 13 residues. V lost 5 bases and J lost 7; bases outside the gene matches: 5. Germline V gives CDR1 SQVTM, CDR2 ANQGSEA. In DNA, the CDR3 is TGCAGCGTTCACAGCGGGAGGGCGAACATTCAGTACTTC. Its translation: CSVHSGRANIQYF.

The chain has TRBV7-2 and TRBJ2-7; 8 positions agree with TRBD1. The CDR3 extends over 16 amino acids. Germline CDR1 reads SGHTA; CDR2 reads FQGNSA. V lost 4 bases, J lost 4 bases, and 12 bases stayed unmatched. The CDR3 here is CASSSETGALTYEQYF. CDR3 sequence (DNA): TGTGCCAGCAGCTCTGAGACAGGGGCCCTCACTTACGAGCAGTACTTC. Full variable domain (outside the CDR3, taken from reference TRBV7-2 and TRBJ2-7): GAGVSQSPSNKVTEKGKDVELRCDPISGHTALYWYRQSLGQGLEFLIYFQGNSAPDKSGLPSDRFSAERTGGSVSTLTIQRTQQEDSAVYLCASSSETGALTYEQYFGPGTRLTVT.

The V and J genes are TRBV10-1 and TRBJ2-1, with 7 bases that match TRBD2. The CDR3 length is 12 residues. V trimming: 8 bases; J trimming: 3 bases; junction bases outside the gene matches: 1. Germline V gives CDR1 WNHNN, CDR2 SYGVQD (reference sequence). The CDR3 here is CASGGSYNEQFF. CDR3 coding DNA: TGCGCCAGCGGCGGGAGCTACAATGAGCAGTTCTTC.

The rearrangement links TRBV6-5 to TRBJ1-2; no firm D call. Germline V gene data show CDR1 as MNHEY and CDR2 as SVGAGI. V shed 3 bases and J shed 6 bases, with 14 bases lying between them. The CDR3 consists of 14 residues. This CDR3 is CASSYTFTLDGYTF. As DNA, the CDR3 is TGTGCCAGCAGTTATACATTCACTTTAGATGGCTACACCTTC.

The V call is TRBV30, the J call TRBJ2-2, with TRBD2 matching over 12 bases. This CDR3 comprises 14 residues. V lost 3 bases to trimming and J lost 4 bases; unmatched junction nucleotides: 0. Germline V gene data show CDR1 as GTSNPN and CDR2 as SVGIG (reference sequence). CDR3 coding DNA: TGTGCCTGGAGACTAGCGGGGGGCACCGGGGAGCTGTTTTTT. It is translated as CAWRLAGGTGELFF.

The J gene is TRBJ1-4, the V gene TRBV7-9; 8 bases are shared with TRBD1. CDR3 length: 16 residues. Germline loops: CDR1 SEHNR, CDR2 FQNEAQ (reference sequence). The V segment lost 5 bases and the J segment 8 bases; nucleotides outside the gene matches: 13. This CDR3 is CASSPGQGEYLEKLFF. The CDR3 DNA is TGTGCCAGCAGCCCTGGACAGGGCGAGTATCTGGAAAAACTGTTTTTT.

The V call is TRBV5-1, the J call TRBJ1-4; 7 bases line up with TRBD1. The CDR3 spans 16 residues. V lost 3 bases and J lost 0; bases outside the gene matches: 5. Germline V lookup: CDR1 SGHRS, CDR2 YFSETQ. CDR3 sequence (DNA): TGCGCCAGCAGCTCGGGACAGCCAACAACTAATGAAAAACTGTTTTTT. Translation: CASSSGQPTTNEKLFF.

CDR3 sequence (DNA): TGTGCCAGCAGCTCCGACAGATTCCGCGAGCAGTACTTC. Its protein product is CASSSDRFREQYF. This chain uses TRBV27 with TRBJ2-7, with D tentatively TRBD1 (5 bases). Between the trimmed V and J ends, which lost 6 bases and 6 bases, there was a span of 15 bases. The CDR3 runs 13 residues. Germline V gives CDR1 MNHEY, CDR2 SMNVEV (reference sequence).

This clone was detected only once. CDR3 region: CASSLERTSGGLNEQFF. CDR3 DNA: TGTGCCAGCAGCTTAGAGCGGACTAGCGGGGGCCTTAATGAGCAGTTCTTC. The chain has TRBV7-2 and TRBJ2-1, with 13 positions matching TRBD2. V was pared by 1 base and J by 7 bases, with 7 bases of the junction left unmatched. The CDR3 is 17 amino acids. Germline-derived CDR1 and CDR2 are SGHTA and FQGNSA.

This clone was seen a single time. V and J are TRBV5-1 and TRBJ2-1; D remains unclear. V shed 2 bases and J shed 6 bases, with 18 bases lying between them. Germline V lookup: CDR1 SGHRS, CDR2 YFSETQ. The length of the CDR3 is 16 residues. CDR3 amino acids: CASSFKSSGIANEQFF. The CDR3 DNA reads TGCGCCAGCAGCTTTAAGTCGTCAGGAATTGCCAATGAGCAGTTCTTC.

In this sample, this clone turned up a few times. This chain links TRBV5-1 with TRBJ2-1, with a possible D match to TRBD1 (5 bases). Trimming removed 5 bases at V and 0 bases at J, with 15 bases between. The germline V gene has CDR1 SGHRS and CDR2 YFSETQ. The CDR3 is made up of 16 amino acids. The CDR3 loop is CASSPLGRSSYNEQFF. In DNA form, the CDR3 reads TGCGCCAGCAGTCCGCTGGGGCGGAGCTCCTACAATGAGCAGTTCTTC.

This clone was observed a single time. This chain links TRBV7-2 with TRBJ1-2; the match to TRBD1 covers 10 bases. The germline V gene encodes CDR1 SGHTA and CDR2 FQGNSA. The CDR3 is 14 residues long. Trimming cost V 11 bases and J 5 bases; bases outside gene matches: 11. CDR3: CAVRAGTGEYGYTF. The CDR3 DNA reads TGTGCCGTACGGGCCGGGACAGGGGAGTATGGCTACACCTTC.

The chain combines TRBV5-4 with TRBJ1-2, with 10 bases aligning to TRBD1. Losses at the gene ends were 3 bases for V and 4 bases for J; bases not matched to a gene: 6. The CDR3 length is 15 residues. Germline V gene sequence: CDR1 SGHNT, CDR2 YYREEE (reference sequence). The CDR3 is CASSSAGQGPYGYTF. Written as DNA, the CDR3 is TGTGCCAGCAGCTCCGCGGGACAGGGGCCCTATGGCTACACCTTC.

The rearrangement links TRBV9 to TRBJ2-7, with a tentative D call TRBD1 (6 bases). Germline lookup yields CDR1 SGDLS and CDR2 YYNGEE. V was clipped by 3 bases and J by 5 bases, with 27 bases between them. The CDR3 totals 18 residues. CDR3 region: CASSAHGQRTSSIDEQYF. CDR3 bases: TGTGCCAGCAGCGCTCACGGACAGCGAACCTCTTCTATCGACGAGCAGTACTTC. The whole variable domain, filled in from reference TRBV9 and TRBJ2-7, reads DSGVTQTPKHLITATGQRVTLRCSPRSGDLSVYWYQQSLDQGLQFLIQYYNGEERAKGNILERFSAQQFPDLHSELNLSSLELGDSALYFCASSAHGQRTSSIDEQYFGPGTRLTVT.

CDR3 in DNA: TGTGCCACCCGGGAGGGCAATCAGCCCCAGCATTTT. Encoded protein: CATREGNQPQHF. This chain uses TRBV28 with TRBJ1-5, with unresolved D. V shed 10 bases and J shed 2 bases, with 9 bases lying between them. The CDR3 totals 12 residues. Germline V gene lookup returns CDR1 MDHEN and CDR2 SYDVKM.

The chain is built from TRBV7-2 and TRBJ2-7; weak D call: TRBD1 (6 bases). V was pared by 4 bases and J by 2 bases, with 12 bases between. The CDR3 consists of 14 residues. Germline loops: CDR1 SGHTA, CDR2 FQGNSA. The CDR3 nucleotides read TGTGCCAGCAGCTCCCAGGACAGCACCTACGAGCAGTACTTC. This encodes CASSSQDSTYEQYF.

In its sample, this clone was seen once. CDR3 protein: CASSFTVGSYEQYF. CDR3 bases: TGTGCCAGCAGCTTCACCGTGGGCTCCTACGAGCAGTACTTC. The chain combines TRBV7-9 with TRBJ2-7; D remains unclear. Trimming removed 3 bases at V and 0 bases at J, with 9 bases between. From germline, CDR1 is SEHNR and CDR2 FQNEAQ (reference sequence). This CDR3 is built from 14 residues.